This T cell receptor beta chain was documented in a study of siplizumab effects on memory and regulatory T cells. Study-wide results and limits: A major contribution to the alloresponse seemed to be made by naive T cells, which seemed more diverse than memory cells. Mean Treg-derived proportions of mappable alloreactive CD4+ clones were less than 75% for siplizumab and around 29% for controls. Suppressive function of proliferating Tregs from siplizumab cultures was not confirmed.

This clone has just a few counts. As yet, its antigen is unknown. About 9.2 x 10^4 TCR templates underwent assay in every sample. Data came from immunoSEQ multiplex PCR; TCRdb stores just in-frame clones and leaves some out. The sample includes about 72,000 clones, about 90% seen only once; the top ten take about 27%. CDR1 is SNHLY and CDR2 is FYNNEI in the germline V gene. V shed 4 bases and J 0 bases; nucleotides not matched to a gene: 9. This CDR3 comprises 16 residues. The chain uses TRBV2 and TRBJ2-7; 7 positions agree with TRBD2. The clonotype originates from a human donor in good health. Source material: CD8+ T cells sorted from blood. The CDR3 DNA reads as TGTGCCAGCAGTGGACAAGCGGGACCTAGCTCCTACGAGCAGTACTTC. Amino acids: CASSGQAGPSSYEQYF. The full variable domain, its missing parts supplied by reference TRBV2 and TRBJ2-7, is EPEVTQTPSHQVTQMGQEVILRCVPISNHLYFYWYRQILGQKVEFLVSFYNNEISEKSEIFDDQFSVERPDGSNFTLKIRSTKLEDSAMYFCASSGQAGPSSYEQYFGPGTRLTVT.